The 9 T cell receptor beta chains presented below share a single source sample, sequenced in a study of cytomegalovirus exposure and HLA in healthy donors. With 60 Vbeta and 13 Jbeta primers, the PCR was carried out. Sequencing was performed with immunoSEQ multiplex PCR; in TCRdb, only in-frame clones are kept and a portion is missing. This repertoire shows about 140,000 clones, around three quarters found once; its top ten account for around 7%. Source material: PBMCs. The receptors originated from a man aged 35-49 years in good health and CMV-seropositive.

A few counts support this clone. In DNA form, the CDR3 reads TGTGCCAGCAGCTTGGCCGCAGGGGTGAACACTGAAGCTTTCTTT. It yields the protein CASSLAAGVNTEAFF. The V and J genes are TRBV5-6 and TRBJ1-1; TRBD1 is a possible D gene (6 bases). This CDR3 has 15 residues. Germline assignment: CDR1 SGHDT and CDR2 YYEEEE. Between the trimmed V and J ends, which lost 0 bases and 0 bases, there was a span of 9 bases.

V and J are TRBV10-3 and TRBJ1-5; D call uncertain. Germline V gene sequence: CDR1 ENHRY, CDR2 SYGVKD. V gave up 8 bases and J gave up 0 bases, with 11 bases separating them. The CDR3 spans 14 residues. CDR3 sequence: CAISAGPSNQPQHF. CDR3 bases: TGTGCCATCTCCGCAGGTCCTAGCAATCAGCCCCAGCATTTT.

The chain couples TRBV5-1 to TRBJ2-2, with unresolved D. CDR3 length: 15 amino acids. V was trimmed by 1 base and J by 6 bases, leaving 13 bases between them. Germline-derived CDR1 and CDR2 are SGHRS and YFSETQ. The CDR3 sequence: CASSLLGPGPGELFF. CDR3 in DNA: TGCGCCAGCAGCTTGCTGGGCCCCGGTCCCGGGGAGCTGTTTTTT.

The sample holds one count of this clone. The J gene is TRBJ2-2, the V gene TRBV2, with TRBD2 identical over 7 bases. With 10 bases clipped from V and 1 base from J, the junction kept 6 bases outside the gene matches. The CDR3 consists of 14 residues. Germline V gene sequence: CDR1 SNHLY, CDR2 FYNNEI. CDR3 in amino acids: CANRAGRNTGELFF. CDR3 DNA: TGTGCCAACAGAGCGGGACGGAACACCGGGGAGCTGTTTTTT.

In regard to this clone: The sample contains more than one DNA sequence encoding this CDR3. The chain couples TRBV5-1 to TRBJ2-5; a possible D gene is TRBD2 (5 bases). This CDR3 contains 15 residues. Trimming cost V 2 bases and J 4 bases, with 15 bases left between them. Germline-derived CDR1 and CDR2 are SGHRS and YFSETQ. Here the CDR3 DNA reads TGCGCCAGCAGCTTTGTAAGTGGGAGTTCAGAGACCCAGTACTTC. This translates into CASSFVSGSSETQYF. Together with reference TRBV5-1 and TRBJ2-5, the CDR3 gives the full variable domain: KAGVTQTPRYLIKTRGQQVTLSCSPISGHRSVSWYQQTPGQGLQFLFEYFSETQRNKGNFPGRFSGRQFSNSRSEMNVSTLELGDSALYLCASSFVSGSSETQYFGPGTRLLVL.

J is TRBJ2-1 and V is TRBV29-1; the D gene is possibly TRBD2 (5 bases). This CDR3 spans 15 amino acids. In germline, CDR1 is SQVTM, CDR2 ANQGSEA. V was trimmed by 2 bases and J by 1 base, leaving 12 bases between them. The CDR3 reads CSVERLAESYNEQFF. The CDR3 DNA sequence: TGCAGCGTTGAACGCCTAGCAGAGTCCTACAATGAGCAGTTCTTC.

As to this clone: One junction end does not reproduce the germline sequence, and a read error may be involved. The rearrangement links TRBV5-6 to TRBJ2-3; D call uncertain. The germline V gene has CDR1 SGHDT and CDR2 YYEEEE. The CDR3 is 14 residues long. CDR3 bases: TGTGCCAGCAGTTTGGGCGTGAGCACAGATACGCAGTATTTT. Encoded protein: CASSLGVSTDTQYF.

The DNA for the CDR3 is TGTGCCAGCAGCGCGGGGGGTACCTTCCCCAATGAGCAGTTCTTC. This sequence encodes CASSAGGTFPNEQFF. The chain couples TRBV7-6 to TRBJ2-1, with 8 bases aligning to TRBD2. With V trimmed by 5 bases and J by 6 bases, 9 bases remained unmatched. The CDR3 spans 15 residues. The germline V gene has CDR1 SGHVS and CDR2 FNYEAQ.

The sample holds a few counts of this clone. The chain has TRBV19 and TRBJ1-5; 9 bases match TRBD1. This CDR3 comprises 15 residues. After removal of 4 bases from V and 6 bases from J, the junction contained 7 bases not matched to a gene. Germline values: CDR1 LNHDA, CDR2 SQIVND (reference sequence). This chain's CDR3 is CASSRNRGLGQPQHF. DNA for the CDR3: TGTGCCAGTAGTAGGAACAGGGGGCTCGGTCAGCCCCAGCATTTT.